The rows below give T cell receptor beta chains drawn from one sample of a study of blood T cell repertoires in COVID-19. Using immunoSEQ multiplex PCR, the repertoire was profiled, and TCRdb retains in-frame clones only, with some absent. The data show roughly 180,000 clones, about 88% seen once. Sequencing input: peripheral blood. The receptor set was obtained from a woman in her forties or fifties with COVID-19, enrolled during active disease. CDR3s include the opening cysteine and the closing phenylalanine or tryptophan.

v_call cdr3_aa
TRBV3-1/TRBV3-2 CASSQDRASGGPTDTQYF
TRBV18 CASSPRGDGNEQFF
TRBV3-1/TRBV3-2 CASSQGTSGGKQYF
TRBV19 CASSTSGPTNTDTQYF
TRBV2 CASSPRTGWDEQFF
TRBV10-3 CAISEPERGLTYEQYF
TRBV4-1 CASSQVSQNEQFF
TRBV27 CASSADSYEAFF
TRBV9 CASSETMGTGSGYTF
TRBV10-3 CAIGSEGNTGELFF
TRBV25-1 CASSKWGLATNEKLFF
TRBV2 CASSEVVYEQYF
TRBV7-2 CASSTRQGYEQYF
TRBV3-1/TRBV3-2 CASSFRTGSYYGYTF
TRBV11-2 CASSLRPGQGGTYEQYF
TRBV5-1 CASSLTGLLTDTQYF
TRBV18 CASSADYYTGELFF
TRBV2 CASSLTRVRATNEKLFF
TRBV6-4 CASSAGGTTGSPLHF
TRBV9 CASSVGSGATLSPLHF
TRBV6-1 CASSEGNLRETQYF
TRBV11-2 CASSPGTGGGTEAFF
TRBV3-1/TRBV3-2 CASSPSGTRHNEQFF
TRBV2 CASSEGTNLGELFF
TRBV19 CASSIGTHYSNQPQHF
TRBV2 CASSSGNQPQHF
TRBV7-3 CASRPTSASTDTQYF
TRBV5-5 CASSLDRTNEKLFF
TRBV3-1/TRBV3-2 CASSPRGQRMNTEAFF
TRBV2 CASSEGRAHNQPQHF
TRBV6-5 CASIGSHQTGTEAFF
TRBV12-5 CASGLVTGRNTEAFF
TRBV7-3 CASSPTGGTDTQYF
TRBV19 CASSIGTPYGYTF
TRBV29-1 CSVGSGTYPYEQYF
TRBV2 CASSETGTGLDEQYF
TRBV7-3 CASSLNGGAEETQYF
TRBV15 CATSSDTGSSYNEQFF
TRBV4-1 CASSQNLLRDTQYF
TRBV7-9 CASSSGLYGYTF
TRBV6-4 CASWAGDRATGYYEQYF
TRBV2 CASSERSGKNIQYF
TRBV5-1 CASKGSGGNQETQYF
TRBV5-1 CASSLGGQTGYTF
TRBV27 CASSLSAGFGNQPQHF
TRBV7-9 CASSFKAGGLVETQYF
TRBV19 CASSIPRQGARETQYF
TRBV11-2 CASSLDYLAATQYF
TRBV11-3 CASSPGTGDYGYTF
TRBV7-7 CASSTGHANYNEQFF
TRBV19 CASSIARKHSPLHF
TRBV11-2 CASSLESSYNEQFF
TRBV7-8 CASSLDRAETQYF
TRBV6-2/TRBV6-3 CASSYSTGWGGLSNQPQHF
TRBV5-4 CASSLEGVGYGYTF
TRBV24-1 CATSDPDRVHGYTF
TRBV5-1 CASRPTSGGSTDTQYF
TRBV30 CAWRPGQGNYGYTF
TRBV3-1/TRBV3-2 CASSQTTSGGAVADTQYF
TRBV11-3 CASSKRGGGDEQFF